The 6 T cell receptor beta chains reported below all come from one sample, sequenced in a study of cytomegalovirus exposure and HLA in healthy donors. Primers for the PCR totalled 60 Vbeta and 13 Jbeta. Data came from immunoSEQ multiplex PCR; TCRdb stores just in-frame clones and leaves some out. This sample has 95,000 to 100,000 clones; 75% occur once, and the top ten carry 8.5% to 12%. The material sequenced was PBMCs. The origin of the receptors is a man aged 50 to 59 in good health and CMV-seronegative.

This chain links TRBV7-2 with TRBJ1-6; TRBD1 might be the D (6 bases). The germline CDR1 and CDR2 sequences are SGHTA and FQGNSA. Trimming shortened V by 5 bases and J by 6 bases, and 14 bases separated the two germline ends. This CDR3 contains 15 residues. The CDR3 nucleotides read TGTGCCAGCAGCCCAAAGACAGGTGCTAATTCACCCCTCCACTTT. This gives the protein CASSPKTGANSPLHF. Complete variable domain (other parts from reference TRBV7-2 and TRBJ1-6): GAGVSQSPSNKVTEKGKDVELRCDPISGHTALYWYRQSLGQGLEFLIYFQGNSAPDKSGLPSDRFSAERTGGSVSTLTIQRTQQEDSAVYLCASSPKTGANSPLHFGNGTRLTVT.

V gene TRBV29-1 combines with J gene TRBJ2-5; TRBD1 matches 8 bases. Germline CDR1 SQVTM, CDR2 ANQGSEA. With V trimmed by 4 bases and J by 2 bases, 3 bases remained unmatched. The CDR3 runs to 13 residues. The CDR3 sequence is CSVAGTGQETQYF. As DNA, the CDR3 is TGCAGCGTTGCGGGGACAGGACAAGAGACCCAGTACTTC. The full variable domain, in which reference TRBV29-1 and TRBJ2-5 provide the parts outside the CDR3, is SAVISQKPSRDICQRGTSLTIQCQVDSQVTMMFWYRQQPGQSLTLIATANQGSEATYESGFVIDKFPISRPNLTFSTLTVSNMSPEDSSIYLCSVAGTGQETQYFGPGTRLLVL.

CDR3 protein: CASHKGWDSPLHF. The CDR3 DNA is TGTGCCAGCCACAAGGGGTGGGATTCACCCCTCCACTTT. V gene TRBV7-8 combines with J gene TRBJ1-6; D is perhaps TRBD1 (5 bases). The CDR3 extends over 13 amino acids. V gave up 8 bases and J gave up 8 bases, with 13 bases separating them. CDR1 SGHVS and CDR2 FQNEAQ come from the germline V gene.

DNA of the CDR3: TGTGCCATCAGTGAGGCGACAGGGTGGGGCACTGAAGCTTTCTTT. This codes for CAISEATGWGTEAFF. The gene calls are TRBV10-3 and TRBJ1-1; TRBD1 matches 7 bases. CDR3 size: 15 residues. V shed 2 bases, J shed 4 bases, and the junction held 7 bases outside the gene matches. CDR1 is ENHRY and CDR2 is SYGVKD in the germline V gene.

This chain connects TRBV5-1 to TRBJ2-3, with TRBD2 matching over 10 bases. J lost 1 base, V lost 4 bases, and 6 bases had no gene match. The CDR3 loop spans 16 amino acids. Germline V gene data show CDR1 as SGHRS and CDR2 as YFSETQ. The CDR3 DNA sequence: TGCGCCAGCAGCGTCTCCGGGACTAGCGGCACAGATACGCAGTATTTT. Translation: CASSVSGTSGTDTQYF.

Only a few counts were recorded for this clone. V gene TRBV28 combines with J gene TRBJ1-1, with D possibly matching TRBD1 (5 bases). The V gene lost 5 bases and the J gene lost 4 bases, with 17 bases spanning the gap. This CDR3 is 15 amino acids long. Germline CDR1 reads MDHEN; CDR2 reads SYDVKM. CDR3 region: CASSGPGSPSTEAFF. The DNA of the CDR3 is TGTGCCAGCAGTGGCCCAGGGTCGCCCTCCACTGAAGCTTTCTTT.